This T cell receptor beta chain was captured by sequencing in a study of T-cell memory formation after mild COVID-19. Study-wide background: Among the donors, TCR clusters were largely specific to each donor.

General observations from the study: A subset of responding clones appeared in pre-infection memory, suggesting cross-reactive memory joined. Clones shrinking from day 15 to 85 showed even CD4/CD8 mixes; later expanders tilted CD4+.

TCRdb analysed the 5' RACE reads with MiXCR anew, one entry per CDR3 protein. The sample yields fewer than 200,000 distinct CDR3 sequences, roughly 20% seen once. This CDR3 comprises 16 residues. Germline CDR1 reads MGHRA; CDR2 reads YSYEKL. Deletions cut 2 bases from V and 0 bases from J, with 13 bases between. Turning to this clonotype: The antigen is not known.

Sequenced input: PBMCs or a T cell subset sorted from them (not recorded which). This sequence joins TRBV4-1 and TRBJ1-1; no reliable D call. The origin of this receptor is a man in his late teens or twenties who had mild COVID-19 (a few samples of this study predate the infection). Cell type and time point are not known. The CDR3 DNA reads TGCGCCAGCAGCCAATCAGATTTAACGATGAACACTGAAGCTTTCTTT. Protein: CASSQSDLTMNTEAFF.